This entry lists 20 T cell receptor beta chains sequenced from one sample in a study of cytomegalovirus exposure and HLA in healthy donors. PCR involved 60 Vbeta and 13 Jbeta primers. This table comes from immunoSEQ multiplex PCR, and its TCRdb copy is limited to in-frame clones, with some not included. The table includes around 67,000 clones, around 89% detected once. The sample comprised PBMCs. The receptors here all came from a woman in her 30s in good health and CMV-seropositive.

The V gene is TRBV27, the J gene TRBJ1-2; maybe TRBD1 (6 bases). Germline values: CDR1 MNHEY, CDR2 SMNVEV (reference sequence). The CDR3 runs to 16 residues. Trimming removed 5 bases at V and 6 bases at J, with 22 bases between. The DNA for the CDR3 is TGTGCCAGCAGTCCCCGTCCATTAACAGGGATTCATGGCTACACCTTC. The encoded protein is CASSPRPLTGIHGYTF.

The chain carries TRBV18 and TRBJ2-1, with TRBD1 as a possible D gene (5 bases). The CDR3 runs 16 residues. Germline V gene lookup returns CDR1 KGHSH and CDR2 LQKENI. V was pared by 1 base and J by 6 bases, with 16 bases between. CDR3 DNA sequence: TGTGCCAGCTCACCACTTTCCAGGACATCGGGCAATGAGCAGTTCTTC. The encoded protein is CASSPLSRTSGNEQFF. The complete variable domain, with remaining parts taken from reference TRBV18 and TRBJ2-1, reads NAGVMQNPRHLVRRRGQEARLRCSPMKGHSHVYWYRQLPEEGLKFMVYLQKENIIDESGMPKERFSAEFPKEGPSILRIQQVVRGDSAAYFCASSPLSRTSGNEQFFGPGTRLTVL.

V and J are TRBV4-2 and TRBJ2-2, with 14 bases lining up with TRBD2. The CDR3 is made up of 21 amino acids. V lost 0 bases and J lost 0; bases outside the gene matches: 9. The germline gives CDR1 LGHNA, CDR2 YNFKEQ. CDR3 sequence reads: CASSQEASGLAGGTNTGELFF. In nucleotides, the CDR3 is TGTGCCAGCAGCCAAGAAGCGTCCGGACTAGCGGGAGGTACGAACACCGGGGAGCTGTTTTTT.

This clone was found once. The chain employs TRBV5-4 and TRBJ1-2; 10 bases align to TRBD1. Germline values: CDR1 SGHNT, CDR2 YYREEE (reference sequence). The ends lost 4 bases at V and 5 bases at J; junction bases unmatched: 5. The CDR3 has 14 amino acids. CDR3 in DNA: TGTGCCAGCAGCCCTGGACAGGGGGGGTATGGCTACACCTTC. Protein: CASSPGQGGYGYTF.

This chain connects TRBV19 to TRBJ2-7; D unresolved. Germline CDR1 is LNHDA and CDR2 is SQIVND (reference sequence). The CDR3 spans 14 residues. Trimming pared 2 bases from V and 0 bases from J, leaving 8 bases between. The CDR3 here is CASSINAYSYEQYF. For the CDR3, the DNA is TGTGCCAGTAGTATAAACGCCTACTCCTACGAGCAGTACTTC.

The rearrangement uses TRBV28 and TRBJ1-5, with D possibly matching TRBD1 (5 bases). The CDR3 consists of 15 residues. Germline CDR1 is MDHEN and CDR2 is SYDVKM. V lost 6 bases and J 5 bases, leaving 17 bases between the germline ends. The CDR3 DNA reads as TGTGCCAGCAGCCCCCTGGGGCCCTTTCATCAGCCCCAGCATTTT. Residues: CASSPLGPFHQPQHF.

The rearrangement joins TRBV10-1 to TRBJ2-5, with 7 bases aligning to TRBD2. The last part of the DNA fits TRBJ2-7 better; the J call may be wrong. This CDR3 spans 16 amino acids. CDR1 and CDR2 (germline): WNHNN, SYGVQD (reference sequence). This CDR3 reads CASAGGYLADSYEQYF. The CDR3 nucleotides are TGCGCCAGCGCCGGGGGATATCTAGCGGACTCCTACGAGCAGTACTTC.

The CDR3 sequence: CASSLPGYAYEQYF. DNA for the CDR3: TGTGCCAGCAGCTTGCCAGGGTATGCCTACGAGCAGTACTTC. The V and J genes are TRBV5-6 and TRBJ2-7; maybe TRBD1 (5 bases). V lost 1 base to trimming and J lost 2 bases, with 10 bases between them. This CDR3 has 14 amino acids. The V gene's germline CDR1 is SGHDT and CDR2 YYEEEE.

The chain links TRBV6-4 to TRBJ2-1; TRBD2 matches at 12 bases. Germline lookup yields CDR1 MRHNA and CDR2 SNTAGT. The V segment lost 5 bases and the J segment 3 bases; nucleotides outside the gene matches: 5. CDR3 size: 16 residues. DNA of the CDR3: TGTGCCAGCAGTCCCGGACTAGCGGGATTCTACAATGAGCAGTTCTTC. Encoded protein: CASSPGLAGFYNEQFF.

The CDR3 reads CASSDSRQFF. The CDR3 DNA is TGTGCCAGCAGTGATAGCAGGCAGTTCTTC. The chain links TRBV2 to TRBJ2-1; no clear D. CDR3 length: 10 residues. Germline CDR1 reads SNHLY; CDR2 reads FYNNEI. Trimming pared 3 bases from V and 12 bases from J, leaving 6 bases between.

In nucleotides, the CDR3 is TGTGCCAGCAGATGGGGGGGGAACCGCTATGGCTACACCTTC. This codes for CASRWGGNRYGYTF. V usage is TRBV7-9 and J usage is TRBJ1-2, with D tentatively TRBD1 (5 bases). Germline V gene data show CDR1 as SEHNR and CDR2 as FQNEAQ (reference sequence). The CDR3 sequence is 14 residues long. Trimming pared 6 bases from V and 4 bases from J, leaving 15 bases between.

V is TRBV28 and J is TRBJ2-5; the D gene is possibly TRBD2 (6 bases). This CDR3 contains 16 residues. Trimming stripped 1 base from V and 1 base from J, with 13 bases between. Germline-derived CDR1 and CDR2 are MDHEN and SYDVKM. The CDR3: CASSLSVAEGQETQYF. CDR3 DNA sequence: TGTGCCAGCAGTTTATCGGTAGCGGAGGGCCAAGAGACCCAGTACTTC.

CDR3 amino acids: CASSLGSLNTEAFF. The DNA of the CDR3 is TGTGCCAGCAGTTTAGGCAGTCTGAACACTGAAGCTTTCTTT. This chain connects TRBV28 to TRBJ1-1; unclear D gene. V lost 2 bases to trimming and J lost 0 bases, with 7 bases between them. The CDR3 is 14 residues long. Germline V gene lookup returns CDR1 MDHEN and CDR2 SYDVKM. The full variable domain, rest sourced from reference TRBV28 and TRBJ1-1, is DVKVTQSSRYLVKRTGEKVFLECVQDMDHENMFWYRQDPGLGLRLIYFSYDVKMKEKGDIPEGYSVSREKKERFSLILESASTNQTSMYLCASSLGSLNTEAFFGQGTRLTVV.

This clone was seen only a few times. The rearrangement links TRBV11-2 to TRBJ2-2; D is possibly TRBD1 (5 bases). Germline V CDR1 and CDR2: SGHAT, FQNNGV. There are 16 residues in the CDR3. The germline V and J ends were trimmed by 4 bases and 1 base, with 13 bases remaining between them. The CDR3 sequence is CASSSNLQGNTGELFF. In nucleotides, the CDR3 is TGTGCCAGCAGCTCGAACCTCCAGGGGAACACCGGGGAGCTGTTTTTT.

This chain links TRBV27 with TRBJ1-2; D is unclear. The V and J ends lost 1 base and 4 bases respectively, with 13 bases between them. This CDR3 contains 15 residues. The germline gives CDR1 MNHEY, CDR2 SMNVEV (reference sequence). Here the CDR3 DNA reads TGTGCCAGCAGTTTATGGGCAGGTACGACCTATGGCTACACCTTC. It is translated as CASSLWAGTTYGYTF.

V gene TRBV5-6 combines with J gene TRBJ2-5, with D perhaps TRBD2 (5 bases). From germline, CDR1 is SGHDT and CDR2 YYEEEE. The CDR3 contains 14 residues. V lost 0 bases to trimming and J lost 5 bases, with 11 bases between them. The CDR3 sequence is CASSLGLAIETQYF. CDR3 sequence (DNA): TGTGCCAGCAGCTTGGGGCTAGCCATCGAGACCCAGTACTTC.

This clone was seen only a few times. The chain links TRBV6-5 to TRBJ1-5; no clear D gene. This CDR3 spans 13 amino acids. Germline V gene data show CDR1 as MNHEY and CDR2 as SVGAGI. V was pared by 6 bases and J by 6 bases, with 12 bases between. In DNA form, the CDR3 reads TGTGCCAGCAGCTTAACGTCCGGTCAGCCCCAGCATTTT. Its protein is CASSLTSGQPQHF.

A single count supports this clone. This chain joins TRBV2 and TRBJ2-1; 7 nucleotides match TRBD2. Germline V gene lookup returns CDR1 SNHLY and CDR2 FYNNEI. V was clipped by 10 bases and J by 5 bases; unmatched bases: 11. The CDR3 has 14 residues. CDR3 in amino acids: CANPRERSDNEQFF. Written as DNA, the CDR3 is TGTGCCAACCCGCGGGAGAGAAGCGACAATGAGCAGTTCTTC.

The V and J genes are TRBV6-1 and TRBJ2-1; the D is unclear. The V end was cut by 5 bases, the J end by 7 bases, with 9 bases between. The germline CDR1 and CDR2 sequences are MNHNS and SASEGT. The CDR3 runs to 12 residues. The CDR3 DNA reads TGTGCCAGCAGTCACTTCGAAAATGAGCAGTTCTTC. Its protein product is CASSHFENEQFF.

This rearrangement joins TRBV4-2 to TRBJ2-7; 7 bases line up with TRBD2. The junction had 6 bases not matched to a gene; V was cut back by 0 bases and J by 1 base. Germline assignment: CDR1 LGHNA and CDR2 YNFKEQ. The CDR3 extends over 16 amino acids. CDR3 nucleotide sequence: TGTGCCAGCAGCCAAGATCGTGGCGGGGGATCCTACGAGCAGTACTTC. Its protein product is CASSQDRGGGSYEQYF.